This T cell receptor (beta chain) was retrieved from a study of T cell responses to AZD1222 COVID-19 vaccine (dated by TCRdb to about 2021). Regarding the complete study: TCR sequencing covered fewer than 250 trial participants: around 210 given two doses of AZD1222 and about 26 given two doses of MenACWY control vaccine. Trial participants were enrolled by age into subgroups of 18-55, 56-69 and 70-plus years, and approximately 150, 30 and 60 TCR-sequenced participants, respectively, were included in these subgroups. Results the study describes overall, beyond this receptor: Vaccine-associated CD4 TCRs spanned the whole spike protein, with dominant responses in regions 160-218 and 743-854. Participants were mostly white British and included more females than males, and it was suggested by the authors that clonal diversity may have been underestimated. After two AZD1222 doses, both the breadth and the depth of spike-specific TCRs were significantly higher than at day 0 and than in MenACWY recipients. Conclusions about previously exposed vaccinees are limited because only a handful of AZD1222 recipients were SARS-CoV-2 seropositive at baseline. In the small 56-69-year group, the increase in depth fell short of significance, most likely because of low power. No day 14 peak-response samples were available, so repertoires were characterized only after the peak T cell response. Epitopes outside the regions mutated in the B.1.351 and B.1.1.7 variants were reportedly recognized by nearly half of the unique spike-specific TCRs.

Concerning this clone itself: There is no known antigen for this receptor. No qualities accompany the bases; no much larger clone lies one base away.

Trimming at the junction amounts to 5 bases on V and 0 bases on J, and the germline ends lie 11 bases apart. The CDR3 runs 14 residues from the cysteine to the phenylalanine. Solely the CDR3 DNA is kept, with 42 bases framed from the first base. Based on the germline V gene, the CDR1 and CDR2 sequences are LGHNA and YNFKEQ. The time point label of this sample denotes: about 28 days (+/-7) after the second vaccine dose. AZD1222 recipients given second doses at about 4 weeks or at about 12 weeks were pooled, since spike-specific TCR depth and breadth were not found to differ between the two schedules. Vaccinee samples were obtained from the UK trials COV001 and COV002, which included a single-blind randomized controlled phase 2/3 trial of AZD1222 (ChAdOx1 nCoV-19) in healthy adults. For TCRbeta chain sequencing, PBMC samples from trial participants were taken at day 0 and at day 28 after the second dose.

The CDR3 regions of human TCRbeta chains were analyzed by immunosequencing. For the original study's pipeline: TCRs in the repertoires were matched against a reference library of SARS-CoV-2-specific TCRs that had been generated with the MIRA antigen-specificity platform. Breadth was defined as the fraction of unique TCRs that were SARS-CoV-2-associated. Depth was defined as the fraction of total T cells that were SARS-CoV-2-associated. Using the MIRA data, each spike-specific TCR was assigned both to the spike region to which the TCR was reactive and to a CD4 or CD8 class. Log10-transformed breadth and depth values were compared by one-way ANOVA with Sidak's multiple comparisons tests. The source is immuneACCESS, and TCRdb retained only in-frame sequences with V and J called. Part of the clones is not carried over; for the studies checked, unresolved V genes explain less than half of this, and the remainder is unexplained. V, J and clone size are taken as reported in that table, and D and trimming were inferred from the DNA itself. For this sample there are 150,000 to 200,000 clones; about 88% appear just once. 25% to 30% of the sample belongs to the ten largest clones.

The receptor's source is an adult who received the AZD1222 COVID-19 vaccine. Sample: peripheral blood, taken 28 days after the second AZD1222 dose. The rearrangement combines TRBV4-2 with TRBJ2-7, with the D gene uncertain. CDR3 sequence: CASSVVVDSYEQYF. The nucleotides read TGTGCCAGCAGCGTTGTGGTGGACTCCTACGAGCAGTACTTC.